Shown below are 7 T cell receptor beta chains from a single sample sequenced in a study of early T cells in non-severe SARS-CoV-2 infection. TCRdb called the 5' RACE reads again in MiXCR, with one record for every CDR3 protein. The repertoire holds around 82,000 distinct CDR3 sequences, around 11% seen once, with 4.7% in the top ten. Sequencing was carried out using whole blood. The receptor source for this set is an adult who was a healthcare worker with PCR-confirmed SARS-CoV-2 infection or an uninfected control (not recorded which).

This clonotype showed up just a few times. The chain employs TRBV7-2 and TRBJ2-5; weak D call: TRBD2 (5 bases). With 2 bases removed from V and 10 bases from J, the gap between germline ends came to 8 bases. This CDR3 spans 11 amino acids. CDR1 is SGHTA and CDR2 is FQGNSA in the germline V gene. The CDR3 reads CASSLSGSQYF. The CDR3 DNA reads as TGTGCCAGCAGCTTAAGCGGCAGCCAGTACTTC.

This clonotype appeared many times. The rearrangement uses TRBV18 and TRBJ2-5; the D is unclear. The V gene's germline CDR1 is KGHSH and CDR2 LQKENI. The V end lost 2 bases, the J end lost 1 base, and 5 bases lay between the germline ends. The CDR3 is 13 amino acids. The CDR3: CASSPNRQETQYF. The CDR3 bases are TGTGCCAGCTCACCAAATCGCCAAGAGACCCAGTACTTC.

The chain has TRBV10-1 and TRBJ2-7; 12 bases match TRBD2. This CDR3 is built from 15 residues. Germline V CDR1 and CDR2: WNHNN, SYGVQD (reference sequence). V lost 6 bases, J lost 4 bases, and 7 bases stayed unmatched. This chain's CDR3 is CASSPTSGGQYEQYF. For the CDR3, the DNA is TGCGCCAGCAGCCCAACTAGCGGGGGGCAGTACGAGCAGTACTTC.

Turning to this clonotype: A much larger clone is a single base away; this may be a read error. V and J are TRBV19 and TRBJ2-1, with TRBD2 identical over 14 bases. The CDR3 extends over 18 amino acids. The germline V gene encodes CDR1 LNHDA and CDR2 SQIVND (reference sequence). This chain's CDR3 is CASSAGTSGGGPYSEQFF. DNA for the CDR3: TGTGCCAGTAGTGCCGGGACTAGCGGGGGTGGACCCTACAGTGAGCAGTTCTTC. The whole variable domain, filled in from reference TRBV19 and TRBJ2-1, reads DGGITQSPKYLFRKEGQNVTLSCEQNLNHDAMYWYRQDPGQGLRLIYYSQIVNDFQKGDIAEGYSVSREKKESFPLTVTSAQKNPTAFYLCASSAGTSGGGPYSEQFFGPGTRLTVL.

This clonotype has at least ten counts. CDR3 DNA: TGCAGCGTTGAGGAAACAGGGGCGGGATACGAGCAGTACTTC. This encodes CSVEETGAGYEQYF. The chain recombines TRBV29-1 with TRBJ2-7; D is perhaps TRBD1 (7 bases). This CDR3 has 14 residues. Germline V lookup: CDR1 SQVTM, CDR2 ANQGSEA. The germline V and J ends were trimmed by 3 bases and 4 bases, with 16 bases remaining between them.

This clonotype was counted many times. The V and J genes are TRBV5-1 and TRBJ2-7; a weak D match, TRBD2 (5 bases). Germline lookup yields CDR1 SGHRS and CDR2 YFSETQ. V lost 1 base to trimming and J lost 5 bases, with 10 bases between them. This CDR3 is built from 13 residues. The chain's CDR3 is CASSLWPGNEQYF. The DNA of the CDR3 is TGCGCCAGCAGCTTGTGGCCGGGAAACGAGCAGTACTTC.

This clonotype has ten or more counts. The chain couples TRBV27 to TRBJ2-7; unclear D gene. The CDR3 is made up of 14 amino acids. V lost 5 bases to trimming and J lost 4 bases, with 15 bases between them. Germline V gene data show CDR1 as MNHEY and CDR2 as SMNVEV (reference sequence). The CDR3, as DNA: TGTGCCAGCAGTCCTAATCCAGAAGTTTACGAGCAGTACTTC. This translates into CASSPNPEVYEQYF.